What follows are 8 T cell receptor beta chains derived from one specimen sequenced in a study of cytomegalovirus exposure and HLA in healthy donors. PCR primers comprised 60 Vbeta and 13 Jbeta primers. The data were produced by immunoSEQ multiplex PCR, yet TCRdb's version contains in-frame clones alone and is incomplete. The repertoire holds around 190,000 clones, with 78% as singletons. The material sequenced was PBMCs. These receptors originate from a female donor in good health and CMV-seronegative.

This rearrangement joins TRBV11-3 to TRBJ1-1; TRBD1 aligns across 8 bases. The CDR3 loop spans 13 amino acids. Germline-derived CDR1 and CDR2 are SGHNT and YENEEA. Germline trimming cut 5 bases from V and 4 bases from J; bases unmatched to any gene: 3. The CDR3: CASSLGTGTEAFF. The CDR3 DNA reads TGTGCCAGCAGCCTAGGGACAGGCACTGAAGCTTTCTTT.

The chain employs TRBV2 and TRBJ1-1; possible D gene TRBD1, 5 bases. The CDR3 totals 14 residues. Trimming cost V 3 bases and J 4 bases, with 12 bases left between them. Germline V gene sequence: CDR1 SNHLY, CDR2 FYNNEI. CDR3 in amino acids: CASSEQGGGTEAFF. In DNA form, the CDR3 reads TGTGCCAGCAGTGAGCAGGGAGGCGGCACTGAAGCTTTCTTT.

The CDR3 DNA reads as TGTGCCAGCAGTTCTATCCCGGGGGGCGGTTCTAACTATGGCTACACCTTC. Encoded protein: CASSSIPGGGSNYGYTF. The chain links TRBV28 to TRBJ1-2, with D perhaps TRBD1 (6 bases). Germline CDR1 MDHEN, CDR2 SYDVKM. Trimming stripped 4 bases from V and 0 bases from J, with 18 bases between. The CDR3 loop spans 17 amino acids.

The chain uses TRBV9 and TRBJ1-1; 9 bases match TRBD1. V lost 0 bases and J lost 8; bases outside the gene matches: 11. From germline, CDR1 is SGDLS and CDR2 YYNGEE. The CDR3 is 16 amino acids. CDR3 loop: CASSVVGQGPSLEAFF. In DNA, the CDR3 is TGTGCCAGCAGCGTAGTGGGACAGGGACCTTCCCTCGAAGCTTTCTTT.

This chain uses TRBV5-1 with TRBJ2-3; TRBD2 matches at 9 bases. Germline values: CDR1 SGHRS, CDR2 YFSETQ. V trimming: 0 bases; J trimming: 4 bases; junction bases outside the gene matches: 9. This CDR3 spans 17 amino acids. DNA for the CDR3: TGCGCCAGCAGCTTGGCCTTAGCGGGAGTCGGGGCAGATACGCAGTATTTT. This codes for CASSLALAGVGADTQYF.

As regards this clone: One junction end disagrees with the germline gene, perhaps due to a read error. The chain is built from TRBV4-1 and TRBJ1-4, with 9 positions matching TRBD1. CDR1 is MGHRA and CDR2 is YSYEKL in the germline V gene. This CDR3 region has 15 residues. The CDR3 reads CASSEERTGDEKLFF. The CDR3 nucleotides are TGCGCCAGCAGCGAAGAACGGACAGGGGATGAAAAACTGTTTTTT.

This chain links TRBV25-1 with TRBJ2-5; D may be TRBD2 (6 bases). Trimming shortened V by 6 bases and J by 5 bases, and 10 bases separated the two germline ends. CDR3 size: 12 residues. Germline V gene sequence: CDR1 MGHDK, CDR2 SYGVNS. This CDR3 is CASRGGWETQYF. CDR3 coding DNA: TGTGCCAGCAGGGGGGGATGGGAGACCCAGTACTTC.

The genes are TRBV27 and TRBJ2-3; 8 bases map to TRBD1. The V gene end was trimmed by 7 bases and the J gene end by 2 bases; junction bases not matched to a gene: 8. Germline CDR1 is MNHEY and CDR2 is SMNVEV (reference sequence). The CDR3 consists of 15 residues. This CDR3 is CASNTGGSPTDTQYF. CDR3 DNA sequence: TGTGCCAGCAATACAGGGGGATCGCCCACAGATACGCAGTATTTT.